The 23 T cell receptor beta chains in this list originate from one sample, sequenced in a study of blood T cells in healthy people across ages. A second PCR of 7 to 11 cycles used a sample-barcoded 5' primer and a J-beta primer mix. TCRdb independently ran MiXCR on the 5' RACE reads; one entry per CDR3 protein. The table records 350,000 to 450,000 distinct CDR3 sequences, approximately 47% of them present only once. The sample taken for sequencing was blood. The source of these receptors is a man in his 60s in good health.

As to this clonotype: A much larger clone lies one base from this, so it may be a read error. The chain couples TRBV7-2 to TRBJ2-1; D call uncertain. Between the trimmed V and J ends, which lost 5 bases and 11 bases, there was a span of 16 bases. Germline V gene sequence: CDR1 SGHTA, CDR2 FQGNSA. The CDR3 sequence is 13 residues long. DNA for the CDR3: TGTGCCAGCAGCCCTAATTCAGCGTCCCAGCAGTTCTTC. It translates to CASSPNSASQQFF.

V and J are TRBV20-1 and TRBJ1-2, with D maybe TRBD1 (5 bases). V was clipped by 5 bases and J by 0 bases, with 16 bases between them. This CDR3 has 15 amino acids. Germline-derived CDR1 and CDR2 are DFQATT and SNEGSKA (reference sequence). CDR3 coding DNA: TGCAGTGCTCCCCGTGGGGGGTTAGCTAACTATGGCTACACCTTC. Translating gives CSAPRGGLANYGYTF.

This clonotype was seen once. The chain carries TRBV6-5 and TRBJ2-4; 9 bases are a match to TRBD2. The DNA end lines up better with TRBJ2-5; the J call may be wrong. The CDR3 is 16 amino acids. Germline loops: CDR1 MNHEY, CDR2 SVGAGI. This CDR3 reads CASIKRAGGTQETQYF. CDR3 bases: TGTGCCAGCATCAAAAGGGCGGGGGGGACCCAAGAGACCCAGTACTTC.

The rearrangement uses TRBV20-1 and TRBJ2-3; TRBD2 aligns across 14 bases. The V segment lost 6 bases and the J segment 8 bases; nucleotides outside the gene matches: 10. Germline assignment: CDR1 DFQATT and CDR2 SNEGSKA (reference sequence). This CDR3 region has 15 residues. The CDR3 DNA reads TGCAGTGCCGCGGGACTAGCGGGGGCTTCAGGTACGCAGTATTTT. This gives the protein CSAAGLAGASGTQYF.

This clonotype was seen many times. The chain joins TRBV20-1 to TRBJ2-4; D gene ambiguous. V was trimmed by 4 bases and J by 4 bases, leaving 5 bases between them. This CDR3 region has 11 residues. The germline gives CDR1 DFQATT, CDR2 SNEGSKA (reference sequence). The chain's CDR3 is CSAMGKNIQYF. In DNA form, the CDR3 reads TGCAGTGCTATGGGAAAAAACATTCAGTACTTC.

The chain combines TRBV2 with TRBJ2-5; D possibly uses TRBD1 or TRBD2 (5 bases each). The J call may be wrong; the DNA end is better matched by TRBJ2-7. Germline loops: CDR1 SNHLY, CDR2 FYNNEI. The CDR3 has 14 residues. For the CDR3, the DNA is TGTGCCAGCAGTGTGATAGGGACGCGCAACGAGCAGTACTTC. Its protein product is CASSVIGTRNEQYF.

The chain employs TRBV4-1 and TRBJ1-2; no firm D call. V was cut by 8 bases and J by 8 bases, with 9 bases left in between. Germline values: CDR1 MGHRA, CDR2 YSYEKL. This CDR3 comprises 10 residues. Here the CDR3 DNA reads TGCGCCAGCGGCCTCGGGGGCTACACCTTC. Protein product: CASGLGGYTF.

CDR3 protein: CASSTTGYYEQYF. CDR3 coding DNA: TGTGCCAGCAGCACTACAGGGTACTACGAGCAGTACTTC. J is TRBJ2-1 and V is TRBV28, with D perhaps TRBD1 (6 bases). The J call could be wrong; TRBJ2-7 is a better fit for the DNA end. The CDR3 totals 13 residues. Germline V CDR1 and CDR2: MDHEN, SYDVKM.

A few counts support this clonotype. The chain carries TRBV6-5 and TRBJ1-2; 7 nucleotides agree with TRBD1. V gave up 6 bases and J gave up 0 bases; unmatched junction bases: 10. CDR1 MNHEY and CDR2 SVGAGI come from the germline V gene. The CDR3 is 16 residues long. CDR3 nucleotides: TGTGCCAGCAGCCCACAGGGGACCGGGTCTAACTATGGCTACACCTTC. As protein: CASSPQGTGSNYGYTF.

A remark on this clonotype: This may be a read error: a much more frequent sequence differs by one nucleotide. The genes are TRBV25-1 and TRBJ2-7; 7 bases are a match to TRBD1. With the DNA end fitting TRBJ2-5 better, the J assignment may be wrong. This CDR3 comprises 15 residues. Germline CDR1 MGHDK, CDR2 SYGVNS. Here the CDR3 reads CASSEQGDLQGTQYF. CDR3 bases: TGTGCCAGCAGTGAGCAGGGGGACCTCCAAGGGACCCAGTACTTC.

CDR3 nucleotides: TGTGCCAGCAGTTTAAGGAGGGGGGGGCCAGGTGAGCAGTACTTC. Amino acids: CASSLRRGGPGEQYF. The chain joins TRBV12-3 or TRBV12-4 to TRBJ2-5, with D possibly TRBD2 on 7 matching bases. The ends were cut back, 2 bases at V and 11 bases at J, with 21 bases in the middle. This CDR3 is 15 amino acids long.

The chain carries TRBV7-3 and TRBJ2-3; maybe TRBD2 (5 bases). Trimming shortened V by 2 bases and J by 4 bases, and 7 bases separated the two germline ends. CDR3 length equals 13 residues. The germline V gene has CDR1 SGHTA and CDR2 FQGTGA. CDR3 amino acids: CASSLGESDTQYF. For the CDR3, the DNA is TGTGCCAGCAGCTTAGGGGAGTCAGATACGCAGTATTTT.

The gene calls are TRBV28 and TRBJ2-4; 9 nucleotides match TRBD2. The assigned J gene may be wrong: the sequence end matches TRBJ2-7 better. The CDR3 sequence is 15 residues long. Germline loops: CDR1 MDHEN, CDR2 SYDVKM. CDR3: CASRNMGSGRYEQYF. The CDR3 DNA is TGTGCCAGCCGAAACATGGGTAGCGGGAGATACGAGCAGTACTTC.

The chain uses TRBV7-2 and TRBJ2-4; 8 nucleotides align to TRBD1. The V segment lost 1 base and the J segment 0 bases; nucleotides outside the gene matches: 11. CDR1 is SGHTA and CDR2 is FQGNSA in the germline V gene. The CDR3 extends over 19 amino acids. CDR3 coding DNA: TGTGCCAGCAGCTTAGAGACAGGGGATCAAAGGCTAGCCAAAAACATTCAGTACTTC. This sequence encodes CASSLETGDQRLAKNIQYF.

The chain joins TRBV3-1 to TRBJ2-7, with TRBD2 identical over 12 bases. In germline, CDR1 is LGHDT, CDR2 YNNKEL (reference sequence). Trimming cost V 5 bases and J 2 bases; bases outside gene matches: 4. This CDR3 is built from 15 residues. The CDR3 sequence: CASSKLAGGTYEQYF. As DNA, the CDR3 is TGTGCCAGCAGCAAACTAGCGGGAGGTACCTACGAGCAGTACTTC.

This clonotype was observed a few times. V gene TRBV6-1 combines with J gene TRBJ2-4; 7 bases line up with TRBD2. The CDR3 consists of 16 residues. Germline V CDR1 and CDR2: MNHNS, SASEGT. The V and J ends lost 2 bases and 3 bases, in that order; junction bases with no gene match: 7. This CDR3 is CASSEWTGGGKNIQYF. The CDR3 coding sequence is TGTGCCAGCAGTGAATGGACGGGGGGAGGCAAAAACATTCAGTACTTC.

This clonotype was seen a single time. The chain carries TRBV7-6 and TRBJ2-7; no firm D call. The closer fit of TRBJ2-5 to the DNA end suggests the J call may be wrong. CDR3 length equals 15 residues. Germline V gives CDR1 SGHVS, CDR2 FNYEAQ. This chain's CDR3 is CASSLFRATGETQYF. CDR3 nucleotide sequence: TGTGCCAGCAGCTTATTCCGGGCCACGGGAGAGACCCAGTACTTC.

The chain couples TRBV11-3 to TRBJ2-1, with 9 positions matching TRBD1. Unmatched junction bases numbered 6, after V lost 4 bases and J lost 8 bases. Germline values: CDR1 SGHNT, CDR2 YENEEA. This CDR3 comprises 14 residues. CDR3 bases: TGTGCCAGCAGCTCAGGGACAGGGCGGGATGAGCAGTTCTTC. Encoded protein: CASSSGTGRDEQFF.

V and J are TRBV7-9 and TRBJ2-1; 13 bases fit TRBD2. There are 18 residues in the CDR3. The junction had 16 bases not matched to a gene; V was cut back by 7 bases and J by 7 bases. CDR1 is SEHNR, CDR2 FQNEAQ, per germline (reference sequence). CDR3 residues: CASKFGPTRTSGGNEQFF. CDR3 sequence (DNA): TGTGCCAGCAAGTTCGGCCCGACCCGGACTAGCGGGGGTAATGAGCAGTTCTTC.

This sequence joins TRBV30 and TRBJ2-3; D gene ambiguous. V lost 0 bases to trimming and J lost 4 bases, with 5 bases between them. This CDR3 comprises 12 residues. From germline, CDR1 is GTSNPN and CDR2 SVGIG (reference sequence). The CDR3 is CAWSVVSDTQYF. CDR3 nucleotides: TGTGCCTGGAGTGTAGTGTCAGATACGCAGTATTTT.

This clonotype was counted between two and nine times. The rearrangement links TRBV20-1 to TRBJ2-5; D remains ambiguous. The CDR3 sequence is 13 residues long. The V end was cut by 5 bases, the J end by 0 bases, with 10 bases between. Germline CDR1 and CDR2: DFQATT and SNEGSKA (reference sequence). In nucleotides, the CDR3 is TGCAGTGCTGGAAACTATTACCAAGAGACCCAGTACTTC. It encodes CSAGNYYQETQYF.

This chain uses TRBV6-4 with TRBJ2-3, with D tentatively TRBD2 (6 bases). Looked up from germline, CDR1 is MRHNA and CDR2 is SNTAGT. Trimming took off 6 bases at V and 2 bases at J, with 12 bases between the two ends. This CDR3 has 14 amino acids. The CDR3 coding sequence is TGTGCCAGCAGCCGGGACTCTTTCACAGATACGCAGTATTTT. It codes for CASSRDSFTDTQYF.

The rearrangement links TRBV14 to TRBJ1-2; no clear D. This CDR3 spans 12 amino acids. V was shortened by 3 bases and J by 5 bases, with 7 bases between the two germline ends. Germline values: CDR1 SGHDN, CDR2 FVKESK. CDR3 in DNA: TGTGCCAGCAGCCATCATTTGTATGGCTACACCTTC. Translated, it gives CASSHHLYGYTF.